The present entry profiles one T cell receptor beta chain with its context. Its antigen is still unknown. Every TCR library used approximately 3,200 ng of total RNA. Eight distinct reactions (per sample) were used to make the cDNA. One entry per CDR3 protein, without DNA, is what TCRdb gives after re-calling the 5' RACE reads. In total, the table holds about 380,000 distinct CDR3 sequences. Total RNA isolation used whole blood (no T cell sorting was performed). This entry is derived from a study of monozygotic twins with inflammatory bowel disease. Whole-study results and caveats: Patient repertoires may carry noise from differing immunosuppressive treatments.

Germline V gene lookup returns CDR1 MGHRA and CDR2 YSYEKL. This CDR3 has 13 amino acids. The clonotype originates from a human donor with ulcerative colitis or Crohn's disease, or a healthy co-twin of an affected twin (not recorded which). The source material was blood. This chain joins TRBV4-1 and TRBJ1-2. This CDR3 reads CASSQVGSDGYTF.